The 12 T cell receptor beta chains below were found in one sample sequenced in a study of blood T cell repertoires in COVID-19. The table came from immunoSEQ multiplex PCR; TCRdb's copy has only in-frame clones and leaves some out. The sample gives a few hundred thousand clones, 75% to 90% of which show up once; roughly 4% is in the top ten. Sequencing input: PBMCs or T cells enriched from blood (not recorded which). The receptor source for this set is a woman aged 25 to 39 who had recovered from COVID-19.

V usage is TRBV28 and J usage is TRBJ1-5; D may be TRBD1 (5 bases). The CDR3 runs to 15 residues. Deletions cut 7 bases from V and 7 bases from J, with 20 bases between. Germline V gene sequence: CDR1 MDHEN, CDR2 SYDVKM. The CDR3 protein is CASNSAAGQGQPQHF. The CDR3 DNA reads TGTGCCAGCAACAGCGCGGCAGGGCAAGGCCAGCCCCAGCATTTT.

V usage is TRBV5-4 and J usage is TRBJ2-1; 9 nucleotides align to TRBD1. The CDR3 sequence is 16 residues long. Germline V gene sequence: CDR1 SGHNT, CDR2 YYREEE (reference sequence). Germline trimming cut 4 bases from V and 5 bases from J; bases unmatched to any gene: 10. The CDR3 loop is CASSRAGTGKNNEQFF. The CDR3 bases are TGTGCCAGCAGCCGGGCCGGGACAGGGAAGAACAATGAGCAGTTCTTC.

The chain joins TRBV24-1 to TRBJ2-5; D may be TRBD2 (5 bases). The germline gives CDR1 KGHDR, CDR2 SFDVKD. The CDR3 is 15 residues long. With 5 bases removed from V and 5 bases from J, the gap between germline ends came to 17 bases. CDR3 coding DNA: TGTGCCACCAGTGCCTCCGGACGGACTGGGGAGACCCAGTACTTC. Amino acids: CATSASGRTGETQYF.

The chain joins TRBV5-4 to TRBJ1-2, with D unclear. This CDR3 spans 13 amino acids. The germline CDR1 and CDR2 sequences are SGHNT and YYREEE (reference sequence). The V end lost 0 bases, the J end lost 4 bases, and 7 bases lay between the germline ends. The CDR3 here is CASSLDSTYGYTF. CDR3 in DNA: TGTGCCAGCAGCTTGGACAGCACCTATGGCTACACCTTC. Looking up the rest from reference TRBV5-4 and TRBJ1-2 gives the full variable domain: ETGVTQSPTHLIKTRGQQVTLRCSSQSGHNTVSWYQQALGQGPQFIFQYYREEENGRGNFPPRFSGLQFPNYSSELNVNALELDDSALYLCASSLDSTYGYTFGSGTRLTVV.

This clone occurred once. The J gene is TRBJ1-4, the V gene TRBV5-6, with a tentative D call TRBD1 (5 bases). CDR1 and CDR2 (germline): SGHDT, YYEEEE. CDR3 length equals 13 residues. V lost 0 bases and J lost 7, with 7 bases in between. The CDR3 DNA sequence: TGTGCCAGCAGCTTGGTTACAGGTGAAAAACTGTTTTTT. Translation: CASSLVTGEKLFF.

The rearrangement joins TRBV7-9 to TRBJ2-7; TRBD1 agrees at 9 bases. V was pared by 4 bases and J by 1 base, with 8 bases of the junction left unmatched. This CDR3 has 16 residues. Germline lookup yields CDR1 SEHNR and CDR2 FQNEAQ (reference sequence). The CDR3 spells CASSYTRDRDSYEQYF. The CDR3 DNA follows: TGTGCCAGCAGCTATACCCGGGACAGGGATTCCTACGAGCAGTACTTC. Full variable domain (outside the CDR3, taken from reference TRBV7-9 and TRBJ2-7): DTGVSQNPRHKITKRGQNVTFRCDPISEHNRLYWYRQTLGQGPEFLTYFQNEAQLEKSRLLSDRFSAERPKGSFSTLEIQRTEQGDSAMYLCASSYTRDRDSYEQYFGPGTRLTVT.

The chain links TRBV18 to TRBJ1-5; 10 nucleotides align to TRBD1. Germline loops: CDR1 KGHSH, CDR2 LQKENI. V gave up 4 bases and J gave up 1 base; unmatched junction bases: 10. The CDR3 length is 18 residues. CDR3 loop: CASSRSGTGVQSNQPQHF. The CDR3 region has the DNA TGTGCCAGCTCACGATCCGGGACAGGGGTTCAAAGCAATCAGCCCCAGCATTTT.

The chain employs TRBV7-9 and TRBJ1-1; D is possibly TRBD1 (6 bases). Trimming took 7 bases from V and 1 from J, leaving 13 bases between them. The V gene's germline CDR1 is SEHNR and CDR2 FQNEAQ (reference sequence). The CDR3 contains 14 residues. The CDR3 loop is CASTFQGKNTEAFF. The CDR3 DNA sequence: TGTGCCAGCACCTTCCAGGGGAAGAACACTGAAGCTTTCTTT.

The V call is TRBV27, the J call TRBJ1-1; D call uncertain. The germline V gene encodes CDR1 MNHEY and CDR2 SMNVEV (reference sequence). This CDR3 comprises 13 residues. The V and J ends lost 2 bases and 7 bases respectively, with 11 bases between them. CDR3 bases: TGTGCCAGCAGTTTAGGAGGTCAACTTGAAGCTTTCTTT. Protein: CASSLGGQLEAFF.

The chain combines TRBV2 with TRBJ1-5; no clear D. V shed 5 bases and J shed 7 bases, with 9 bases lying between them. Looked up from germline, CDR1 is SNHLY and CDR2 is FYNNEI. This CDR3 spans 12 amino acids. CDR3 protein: CASSLSLQPQHF. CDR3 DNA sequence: TGTGCCAGCAGTCTCTCGTTACAGCCCCAGCATTTT. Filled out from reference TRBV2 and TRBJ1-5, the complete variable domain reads EPEVTQTPSHQVTQMGQEVILRCVPISNHLYFYWYRQILGQKVEFLVSFYNNEISEKSEIFDDQFSVERPDGSNFTLKIRSTKLEDSAMYFCASSLSLQPQHFGDGTRLSIL.

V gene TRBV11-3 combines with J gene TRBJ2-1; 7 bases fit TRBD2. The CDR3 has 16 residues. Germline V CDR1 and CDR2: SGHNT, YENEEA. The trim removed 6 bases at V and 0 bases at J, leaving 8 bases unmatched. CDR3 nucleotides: TGTGCCAGCAGTTCGACTAGCAGCTTCTCCTACAATGAGCAGTTCTTC. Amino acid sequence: CASSSTSSFSYNEQFF.

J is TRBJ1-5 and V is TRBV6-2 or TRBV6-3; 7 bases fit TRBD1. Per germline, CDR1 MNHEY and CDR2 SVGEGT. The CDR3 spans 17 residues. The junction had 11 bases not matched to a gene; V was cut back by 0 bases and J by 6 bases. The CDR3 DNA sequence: TGTGCCAGCAGTTACTCGGTATCGACAGGGTATGGTCAGCCCCAGCATTTT. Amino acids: CASSYSVSTGYGQPQHF.